Listed below are T cell receptor beta chains from one sample, sequenced in a study of T cell changes during pregnancy in multiple sclerosis. Generated by immunoSEQ multiplex PCR, the TCRdb table keeps only in-frame clones and is missing some. The sample has tens of thousands of clones, approximately 92% seen once. The sample consisted of peripheral blood, taken in the first trimester of pregnancy. Receptors originate from a female donor with multiple sclerosis, enrolled in a pregnancy study. Both conserved end residues are part of each CDR3. D genes are given only for firm matches. The size field is filled for only some rows; it gives once, few, many or a size class.

V gene,clone size,J gene,D gene,CDR3 protein,CDR3 DNA
TRBV6-1,-,TRBJ2-5,TRBD1,CATSPRGKGETQYF,TGTGCCACCTCCCCCAGGGGGAAGGGGGAGACCCAGTACTTC
TRBV6-6,-,TRBJ1-2,TRBD1,CASSYSMTGGEGYTF,TGTGCCAGCAGTTACTCCATGACAGGGGGCGAAGGCTACACCTTC
TRBV4-2,once,TRBJ1-1,-,CASSLTVGDEEAFF,TGTGCCAGCAGCCTAACCGTAGGGGATGAGGAAGCTTTCTTT
TRBV27,few,TRBJ1-1,-,CASSVGGEAFF,TGTGCCAGCAGTGTGGGGGGTGAAGCTTTCTTT
TRBV27,-,TRBJ2-7,-,CASSLGGANEQYF,TGTGCCAGCAGTTTAGGGGGGGCCAACGAGCAGTACTTC
TRBV30,-,TRBJ1-1,-,CAWSRQGNTEAFF,TGTGCCTGGAGTCGTCAGGGGAACACTGAAGCTTTCTTT
TRBV7-9,-,TRBJ1-1,-,CASSPRGSRSNTEAFF,TGTGCCAGCAGCCCTAGGGGGAGCAGATCGAACACTGAAGCTTTCTTT
TRBV14,-,TRBJ1-6,TRBD1,CASSHRGRNSPLHF,TGTGCCAGCAGCCATAGGGGGCGAAATTCACCCCTCCACTTT
TRBV10-3,-,TRBJ1-5,-,CALQGDQPQHF,TGTGCCCTACAGGGAGACCAGCCCCAGCATTTT
TRBV6-6,-,TRBJ1-2,TRBD1,CASSYPKGQGAGGYTF,TGTGCCAGCAGTTACCCGAAGGGACAGGGGGCCGGTGGCTACACCTTC
TRBV5-4,-,TRBJ1-1,-,CASSLSWNTEAFF,TGTGCCAGCAGCTTGTCCTGGAACACTGAAGCTTTCTTT
TRBV6-1,-,TRBJ1-5,-,CASSDRTAGNQPQHF,TGTGCCAGCAGTGACAGGACAGCGGGCAATCAGCCCCAGCATTTT
TRBV2,-,TRBJ2-7,-,CASSEAITGQDEQYF,TGTGCCAGCAGTGAAGCGATAACAGGGCAGGACGAGCAGTACTTC
TRBV30,once,TRBJ2-7,TRBD2,CAWSSTGLAAAPSYEQYF,TGTGCCTGGAGTTCAACGGGACTAGCGGCTGCCCCCTCCTACGAGCAGTACTTC
TRBV15,-,TRBJ2-2,-,CATRARGSTGELFF,TGTGCCACCCGGGCTAGAGGGAGCACCGGGGAGCTGTTTTTT
TRBV19,-,TRBJ2-7,TRBD2,CASRDIAGVQHF,TGTGCCAGTAGAGATATAGCGGGTGTGCAACACTTC
TRBV10-3,-,TRBJ2-7,-,CAISDSRAYEQYF,TGTGCCATCAGTGATTCCAGGGCCTACGAGCAGTACTTC
TRBV7-2,-,TRBJ1-1,-,CASSLGLDTEAFF,TGTGCCAGCAGCTTAGGACTGGACACTGAAGCTTTCTTT
TRBV9,once,TRBJ2-1,TRBD2,CASSGGTSGGNEQFF,TGTGCCAGCAGCGGCGGGACTAGCGGGGGCAATGAGCAGTTCTTC
TRBV9,-,TRBJ1-4,-,CASSVIPDPGEKLFF,TGTGCCAGCAGCGTGATACCGGACCCGGGAGAAAAACTGTTTTTT
TRBV5-1,few,TRBJ1-3,-,CASSFGGSGNTIYF,TGCGCCAGCAGCTTCGGAGGATCTGGAAACACCATATATTTT
TRBV4-1,-,TRBJ1-4,TRBD1,CASSQDTGQGPFRGNEKLFF,TGCGCCAGCAGCCAGGATACAGGACAGGGGCCGTTTCGGGGTAATGAAAAACTGTTTTTT
TRBV6-1,once,TRBJ2-1,-,CASRISGRDEQFF,TGTGCCAGCAGGATTAGCGGCCGCGATGAGCAGTTCTTC
TRBV28,few,TRBJ1-2,-,CASSSSSGYTF,TGTGCCAGCAGTTCCTCTTCTGGCTACACCTTC
TRBV2,-,TRBJ2-7,TRBD1,CASKGTGGSYEQYF,TGTGCCAGTAAAGGGACAGGGGGGTCCTACGAGCAGTACTTC
TRBV15,-,TRBJ1-4,-,CATSRDRREKLFF,TGTGCCACCAGCAGAGATCGGAGGGAAAAACTGTTTTTT
TRBV11-2,-,TRBJ1-2,TRBD1,CASSLTPDRVAFYGYTF,TGTGCCAGCAGCTTAACCCCCGACAGGGTCGCATTCTATGGCTACACCTTC
TRBV7-6,-,TRBJ1-4,-,CASSSGIDEKLFF,TGTGCCAGCAGCTCAGGGATTGATGAAAAACTGTTTTTT
TRBV5-6,once,TRBJ2-7,-,CASSWQGGRGAYEQYF,TGTGCCAGCAGCTGGCAGGGGGGCAGGGGGGCCTACGAGCAGTACTTC
TRBV27,-,TRBJ2-5,TRBD2,CASRVAGGRRTQYF,TGTGCCAGCAGGGTAGCGGGAGGACGGCGGACCCAGTACTTC
TRBV6-5,few,TRBJ1-4,-,CASRVGGVGEKLFF,TGTGCCAGCAGAGTTGGGGGGGTGGGGGAAAAACTGTTTTTT
TRBV5-6,once,TRBJ2-3,TRBD2,CASSLGEGLTDTQYF,TGTGCCAGCAGCCTCGGGGAGGGGCTTACAGATACGCAGTATTTT
TRBV28,-,TRBJ2-7,TRBD1,CASSARGQGYEQYF,TGTGCCAGCAGCGCAAGAGGACAGGGCTACGAGCAGTACTTC
TRBV20-1,-,TRBJ2-1,TRBD2,CSARVAGSEFF,TGCAGTGCTAGAGTAGCGGGATCCGAGTTCTTC
TRBV28,-,TRBJ2-1,TRBD2,CASLKGLAGSEQFF,TGTGCCAGCTTGAAGGGGCTAGCGGGAAGCGAGCAGTTCTTC
TRBV19,-,TRBJ2-1,-,CASSTRAGPDGEQFF,TGTGCCAGTAGTACCCGCGCAGGGCCCGACGGTGAGCAGTTCTTC
TRBV2,once,TRBJ2-5,-,CASRSRDYQETQYF,TGTGCCAGCAGGTCCCGGGACTACCAAGAGACCCAGTACTTC
TRBV7-9,-,TRBJ2-1,TRBD1,CASSPPGGNNGEQFF,TGTGCCAGCAGCCCCCCAGGGGGAAACAATGGTGAGCAGTTCTTC
TRBV6-5,-,TRBJ2-1,-,CASSLSSYNEQFF,TGTGCCAGCAGTCTTAGCTCCTACAATGAGCAGTTCTTC
TRBV5-8,-,TRBJ1-1,-,CASSLDSGTEAFF,TGTGCCAGCAGCTTGGACAGTGGGACTGAAGCTTTCTTT
TRBV6-6,-,TRBJ1-2,TRBD1,CASSYWDRVYGYTF,TGTGCCAGCAGTTACTGGGACAGGGTCTATGGCTACACCTTC
TRBV7-6,-,TRBJ2-7,TRBD1,CASSLGQGISYEQYF,TGTGCCAGCAGCTTAGGACAGGGGATATCCTACGAGCAGTACTTC
TRBV11-2,-,TRBJ2-7,TRBD2,CASRGRGTSGSGHEQYF,TGTGCCAGCAGAGGAAGAGGGACTAGCGGGAGCGGGCACGAGCAGTACTTC
TRBV5-1,-,TRBJ2-5,TRBD2,CASSLGAGGTQEAQYF,TGCGCCAGCAGCTTGGGGGCGGGGGGGACCCAAGAGGCCCAGTACTTC
TRBV30,-,TRBJ1-2,TRBD1,CAWSQGAGGYTF,TGTGCCTGGAGTCAGGGGGCAGGTGGCTACACCTTC
TRBV7-3,-,TRBJ2-1,-,CASSLTGHNEQFF,TGTGCCAGCAGCTTGACAGGCCACAATGAGCAGTTCTTC
TRBV19,once,TRBJ1-2,-,CASSLQDRENYGYTF,TGTGCCAGTAGCCTCCAGGACAGAGAAAACTATGGCTACACCTTC
TRBV18,-,TRBJ2-6,-,CASSPDLTARSGANVLTF,TGTGCCAGCTCACCAGATCTAACAGCCCGCTCTGGGGCCAACGTCCTGACTTTC
TRBV21-1,-,TRBJ1-5,-,CASSNPWGTQGRKNQPQHF,TGTGCCAGCAGCAATCCGTGGGGCACACAGGGGAGGAAAAATCAGCCCCAGCATTTT
TRBV5-1,-,TRBJ2-3,-,CASSLGGGFGTQYF,TGCGCCAGCAGCTTAGGCGGCGGTTTCGGCACGCAGTATTTT
TRBV6-1,-,TRBJ1-1,-,CASSTDRNTEAFF,TGTGCCAGCAGTACAGATCGAAACACTGAAGCTTTCTTT
TRBV10-3,-,TRBJ2-7,-,CAIARDSSYEQYF,TGTGCCATCGCTCGGGACTCGTCCTACGAGCAGTACTTC
TRBV19,few,TRBJ1-2,-,CASSIDSNYGYTF,TGTGCCAGTAGTATCGACAGTAACTATGGCTACACCTTC
TRBV30,once,TRBJ2-2,-,CAWTDGRGRGGELFF,TGTGCCTGGACCGACGGCAGGGGTAGAGGCGGGGAGCTGTTTTTT
TRBV10-3,-,TRBJ2-2,-,CAISESAAGNTGELFF,TGTGCCATCAGTGAGTCGGCAGCGGGGAACACCGGGGAGCTGTTTTTT
TRBV5-1,-,TRBJ2-2,-,CASSPLGPGELFF,TGCGCCAGCAGCCCCTTGGGGCCCGGGGAGCTGTTTTTT
TRBV15,-,TRBJ1-2,-,CATSREANNAGGYTF,TGTGCCACCAGCAGAGAGGCCAACAACGCGGGTGGCTACACCTTC
TRBV5-1,-,TRBJ1-2,TRBD1,CASSLVGQGIDGYTF,TGCGCCAGCAGCTTAGTGGGACAGGGAATCGATGGCTACACCTTC
TRBV6-5,-,TRBJ2-7,TRBD1,CASSYSKTGPAYEQYF,TGTGCCAGCAGTTACTCGAAGACAGGGCCTGCTTACGAGCAGTACTTC
TRBV5-1,-,TRBJ1-3,TRBD1,CASSTTGGGNTIYF,TGCGCCAGCAGCACGACAGGGGGTGGAAACACCATATATTTT